The 6 T cell receptor beta chains listed next were all sequenced from one sample in a study of a mutant IDH1 vaccine in newly diagnosed glioma (dated by TCRdb to the early 2020s). The method behind the library was the immunoSEQ multiplex PCR assay. Entries here come from immuneACCESS through TCRdb and include only in-frame sequences with V and J called. Some clones fail to appear in such tables; in the studies checked, an unresolved V gene covers under half of the shortfall, and the cause of the remainder is unknown. The sample records about 43,000 clones, about 88% of which are singletons. Less than 3% of the sample is in the top ten clones. No antigen has been identified for these receptors. The time point label of this sample denotes: week 23, last vaccination. A 20-mer mutant IDH1 peptide at 300 micrograms in Montanide made up each vaccine dose, which was injected subcutaneously together with topical imiquimod.

The material was PBMCs, obtained from a glioma patient whose treatment included an IDH1 peptide vaccine. Source of these receptors: a woman aged 18-30 years with glioma. Some clones in this sample may be carry-over from other donors' samples.

This clone occurred once. The V gene is TRBV11-3, the J gene TRBJ1-3, with D possibly TRBD1 on 5 matching bases. Germline CDR1 SGHNT, CDR2 YENEEA. V lost 6 bases and J lost 1, with 10 bases in between. The CDR3 length is 14 residues. The CDR3 coding sequence is TGTGCCAGCAGTTATACAGGTTCTGGAAACACCATATATTTT. This translates into CASSYTGSGNTIYF.

The J gene is TRBJ1-1, the V gene TRBV30; D is uncertain. V lost 4 bases and J lost 1, with 7 bases in between. This CDR3 contains 12 residues. The V gene's germline CDR1 is GTSNPN and CDR2 SVGIG (reference sequence). The CDR3 sequence: CAWTGANTEAFF. As DNA, the CDR3 is TGTGCCTGGACGGGCGCGAACACTGAAGCTTTCTTT.

The CDR3 spells CASSLTRGGVETQYF. CDR3 nucleotides: TGTGCCAGCAGCTTGACACGGGGGGGGGTGGAGACCCAGTACTTC. The J gene is TRBJ2-5, the V gene TRBV5-4; 8 bases agree with TRBD2. V dropped 1 base and J dropped 5; count of bases not matched to a gene: 7. Germline CDR1 and CDR2: SGHNT and YYREEE (reference sequence). This CDR3 comprises 15 residues.

In its sample, this clone was seen once. The J gene is TRBJ1-2, the V gene TRBV5-1; D remains ambiguous. The V and J ends lost 3 bases and 4 bases respectively, with 7 bases between them. CDR3 size: 12 residues. Per germline, CDR1 SGHRS and CDR2 YFSETQ. This chain's CDR3 is CASSYGIYGYTF. In nucleotides, the CDR3 is TGCGCCAGCAGCTACGGAATCTATGGCTACACCTTC.

The chain carries TRBV29-1 and TRBJ2-5; D could derive from TRBD1 or TRBD2 (5 bases each). The CDR3 runs to 12 residues. Deletions cut 8 bases from V and 5 bases from J, with 15 bases between. Germline V lookup: CDR1 SQVTM, CDR2 ANQGSEA. CDR3 nucleotides: TGCAGCCTCAAGCGGTCAGGGGAGACCCAGTACTTC. The encoded protein is CSLKRSGETQYF.

The V call is TRBV6-4, the J call TRBJ2-1; D remains ambiguous. The CDR3 covers 15 residues. Germline lookup yields CDR1 MRHNA and CDR2 SNTAGT. V gave up 2 bases and J gave up 0 bases, with 8 bases separating them. CDR3 sequence: CASSDDRSSYNEQFF. For the CDR3, the DNA is TGTGCCAGCAGTGACGACCGAAGCTCCTACAATGAGCAGTTCTTC.